This T cell receptor (beta chain) was identified in a study of cytomegalovirus exposure and HLA in healthy donors. With regard to this clone: Its target is not known.

The study's findings and limits: Clusters of TCRs from the first cohort tended to co-occur in the 120 or so validation repertoires (as a later analysis found). 164 TCR beta chains were listed as cytomegalovirus-associated. High specificity and sensitivity for cytomegalovirus status were reported for the classifier. A few chains linked to CMV were shown in vitro to be specific for CMV antigens.

Sequencing used immunoSEQ multiplex PCR; TCRdb keeps in-frame clones, though not all of them. The repertoire holds 100,000 to 150,000 clones, with 88% as singletons. This CDR3 contains 16 residues. V shed 6 bases, J shed 5 bases, and the junction held 10 bases outside the gene matches. CDR1 is KGHSH, CDR2 LQKENI, per germline. The receptor was derived from a man under 40 in good health and CMV-seronegative. Sequencing was performed on PBMCs. The rearrangement links TRBV18 to TRBJ2-1; TRBD2 agrees at 10 bases. The CDR3 sequence is CASSPGGAGGNNEQFF. The CDR3 DNA sequence: TGTGCCAGCTCCCCGGGTGGAGCGGGAGGGAACAATGAGCAGTTCTTC.